Following are 20 T cell receptor beta chains from one sample sequenced in a study of Ad26.COV2.S vaccination and SARS-CoV-2 variants. The treatment: some 20 received Ad26.COV2.S at low or high dose, single or two shots; several received placebo; per-sample allocation not given. Samples analyzed were those drawn on day 63 after the first vaccine or placebo injection. TCRdb's table, derived via immunoSEQ multiplex PCR, lists solely in-frame clones and lacks some. Among about 260,000 clones listed, roughly 89% were seen once. The sequences come from peripheral blood, collected in a trial of Ad26.COV2.S vaccine versus placebo. The receptor set was obtained from a person aged 18 to 65 who received the Ad26.COV2.S COVID-19 vaccine or a placebo.

The chain recombines TRBV7-2 with TRBJ2-2; 7 nucleotides match TRBD1. Germline V lookup: CDR1 SGHTA, CDR2 FQGNSA. The J segment lost 1 base and the V segment lost 1 base, leaving 6 bases of the junction unmatched. This CDR3 is 17 amino acids long. This chain's CDR3 is CASSLEVTGLNTGELFF. The CDR3 DNA sequence: TGTGCCAGCAGCTTAGAGGTGACAGGGTTGAACACCGGGGAGCTGTTTTTT.

The gene calls are TRBV12-3 or TRBV12-4 and TRBJ2-1; D call uncertain. There are 12 residues in the CDR3. V shed 5 bases and J shed 10 bases, with 12 bases lying between them. The CDR3 spells CASSLIVNEQFF. CDR3 coding DNA: TGTGCCAGCAGTCTGATAGTCAACGAGCAGTTCTTC.

This rearrangement joins TRBV7-9 to TRBJ1-3; 8 nucleotides agree with TRBD1. There are 15 residues in the CDR3. The ends lost 0 bases at V and 8 bases at J; junction bases unmatched: 6. Germline assignment: CDR1 SEHNR and CDR2 FQNEAQ (reference sequence). The CDR3 here is CASSLAAGGIDTIYF. The CDR3 DNA reads as TGTGCCAGCAGCTTAGCTGCAGGGGGCATCGACACCATATATTTT. Drawing the rest from reference TRBV7-9 and TRBJ1-3, the complete variable domain is DTGVSQNPRHKITKRGQNVTFRCDPISEHNRLYWYRQTLGQGPEFLTYFQNEAQLEKSRLLSDRFSAERPKGSFSTLEIQRTEQGDSAMYLCASSLAAGGIDTIYFGEGSWLTVV.

The chain is built from TRBV7-3 and TRBJ2-3; tentatively, D is TRBD1 or TRBD2 (7 bases each). The CDR3 contains 15 residues. The V and J ends lost 4 bases and 8 bases respectively, with 19 bases between them. Per germline, CDR1 SGHTA and CDR2 FQGTGA. CDR3 residues: CASSSGRDSGVTQYF. The CDR3 bases are TGTGCCAGCAGCTCAGGTCGGGACAGCGGGGTTACGCAGTATTTT.

J is TRBJ2-5 and V is TRBV6-5; D remains unclear. CDR1 is MNHEY, CDR2 SVGAGI, per germline. The V and J ends lost 2 bases and 0 bases respectively, with 10 bases between them. The CDR3 contains 15 residues. The CDR3 nucleotides are TGTGCCAGCAGTTACCGGCGGATAAACCAAGAGACCCAGTACTTC. Amino acids: CASSYRRINQETQYF.

This clone was found a few times. V gene TRBV2 combines with J gene TRBJ2-7; 11 bases fit TRBD2. Germline CDR1 and CDR2: SNHLY and FYNNEI. The V gene end was trimmed by 9 bases and the J gene end by 7 bases; junction bases not matched to a gene: 17. This CDR3 contains 16 residues. This CDR3 is CASRLATGGLAEEQYV. The CDR3 nucleotides are TGTGCCAGTCGTCTGGCCACCGGGGGACTAGCGGAGGAGCAGTACGTC.

The rearrangement links TRBV27 to TRBJ2-5, with TRBD1 matching over 7 bases. The ends lost 4 bases at V and 5 bases at J; junction bases unmatched: 7. Looked up from germline, CDR1 is MNHEY and CDR2 is SMNVEV (reference sequence). This CDR3 region has 14 residues. The CDR3 region is CASSYSRGYETQYF. Written as DNA, the CDR3 is TGTGCCAGCAGTTACTCCAGGGGGTACGAGACCCAGTACTTC.

Comments on this clone: Other nucleotide sequences from this sample produce the same CDR3. The V gene is TRBV6-5, the J gene TRBJ2-1; 11 bases line up with TRBD2. V shed 2 bases and J 3 bases; nucleotides not matched to a gene: 0. CDR3 length equals 15 residues. Germline values: CDR1 MNHEY, CDR2 SVGAGI. The CDR3 loop is CASSYGTSGYNEQFF. Here the CDR3 DNA reads TGTGCCAGCAGTTACGGGACTAGCGGCTACAATGAGCAGTTCTTC.

In this sample, this clone turned up once. The chain recombines TRBV3-1 (or the pseudogene TRBV3-2) with TRBJ2-5; TRBD1 is a possible D gene (6 bases). Germline lookup yields CDR1 LGHDT and CDR2 YNNKEL (reference sequence). CDR3 length: 13 residues. V was clipped by 6 bases and J by 6 bases, with 14 bases between them. CDR3 amino acids: CASRPGTTKTQYF. The CDR3 DNA reads as TGTGCCAGCAGGCCCGGGACAACGAAGACCCAGTACTTC.

CDR3 sequence: CASSLNFNTEAFF. The CDR3 DNA follows: TGTGCCAGCAGCTTAAACTTTAACACTGAAGCTTTCTTT. The chain employs TRBV11-3 and TRBJ1-1; D is undetermined. Germline CDR1 is SGHNT and CDR2 is YENEEA. This CDR3 region has 13 residues. Trimming stripped 2 bases from V and 2 bases from J, with 6 bases between.

J is TRBJ1-2 and V is TRBV7-2; D gene uncertain. The CDR3 length is 14 residues. From germline, CDR1 is SGHTA and CDR2 FQGNSA. The V end lost 1 base, the J end lost 4 bases, and 10 bases lay between the germline ends. CDR3 sequence (DNA): TGTGCCAGCAGCTTAGGTCTGACAAGCTATGGCTACACCTTC. It translates to CASSLGLTSYGYTF.

The chain employs TRBV4-2 and TRBJ2-2; 9 bases fit TRBD2. The CDR3 consists of 16 residues. Germline CDR1 reads LGHNA; CDR2 reads YNFKEQ. V lost 1 base, J lost 4 bases, and 4 bases stayed unmatched. The DNA for the CDR3 is TGTGCCAGCAGCCAAGGGCTAGCGGGGCCCACCGGGGAGCTGTTTTTT. Protein product: CASSQGLAGPTGELFF.

The V and J genes are TRBV6-2 or TRBV6-3 and TRBJ1-1; D perhaps matches TRBD1 (5 bases). CDR1 is MNHEY and CDR2 is SVGEGT in the germline V gene. The CDR3 has 12 residues. V gave up 5 bases and J gave up 9 bases, with 13 bases separating them. The DNA of the CDR3 is TGTGCCAGCAGTCTCCCACAGGTTAAAGCTTTCTTT. Protein sequence: CASSLPQVKAFF.

J is TRBJ2-5 and V is TRBV2; 7 positions agree with TRBD1. The CDR3 sequence is 13 residues long. Trimming at V came to 7 bases and at J to 4 bases, leaving 6 bases not matched to a gene. CDR1 is SNHLY and CDR2 is FYNNEI in the germline V gene. CDR3 sequence (DNA): TGTGCCAGCACCGGACAGGAAGTAGAGACCCAGTACTTC. This codes for CASTGQEVETQYF.

V gene TRBV5-4 combines with J gene TRBJ1-4, with D perhaps matching TRBD1 (5 bases). There are 14 residues in the CDR3. CDR1 is SGHNT and CDR2 is YYREEE in the germline V gene (reference sequence). Trimming left V 4 bases short and J 5 bases short, with 12 bases between. The CDR3 spells CASSRERGNEKLFF. As DNA, the CDR3 is TGTGCCAGCAGCCGGGAGAGGGGCAATGAAAAACTGTTTTTT.

The chain couples TRBV5-5 to TRBJ2-2; the D gene could be TRBD1 or TRBD2 (5 bases each). The CDR3 spans 15 residues. The V gene lost 4 bases and the J gene lost 1 base, with 11 bases spanning the gap. Germline CDR1 is SGHKS and CDR2 is YYEKEE (reference sequence). The CDR3 DNA reads TGTGCCAGCAGCCCGGGACCAAGGAACACCGGGGAGCTGTTTTTT. Protein: CASSPGPRNTGELFF. The whole variable domain, remainder taken from reference TRBV5-5 and TRBJ2-2, is DAGVTQSPTHLIKTRGQQVTLRCSPISGHKSVSWYQQVLGQGPQFIFQYYEKEERGRGNFPDRFSARQFPNYSSELNVNALLLGDSALYLCASSPGPRNTGELFFGEGSRLTVL.

This chain connects TRBV18 to TRBJ2-6; 8 bases are a match to TRBD1. Germline trimming cut 1 base from V and 0 bases from J; bases unmatched to any gene: 2. This CDR3 comprises 17 residues. CDR1 and CDR2 from the germline V gene are KGHSH and LQKENI. CDR3 region: CASSPRTGTSGANVLTF. CDR3 sequence (DNA): TGTGCCAGCTCACCACGGACAGGGACCTCTGGGGCCAACGTCCTGACTTTC.

The rearrangement joins TRBV6-6 to TRBJ2-3; no definite D call. Germline V gene lookup returns CDR1 MNHNY and CDR2 SVGAGI (reference sequence). V was trimmed by 0 bases and J by 3 bases, leaving 7 bases between them. The CDR3 has 14 residues. The CDR3 bases are TGTGCCAGCAGTTACTCTTGGGGTACAGATACGCAGTATTTT. Residues: CASSYSWGTDTQYF.

This chain joins TRBV2 and TRBJ1-2, with 10 positions matching TRBD1. This CDR3 has 16 residues. The V and J ends lost 7 bases and 0 bases, in that order; junction bases with no gene match: 8. Germline V gene data show CDR1 as SNHLY and CDR2 as FYNNEI. CDR3 nucleotide sequence: TGTGCCAGCATAGGGGACAGGGGTAGTTCTAACTATGGCTACACCTTC. It yields the protein CASIGDRGSSNYGYTF.

The table lists this clone with a count of one. The J gene is TRBJ1-5, the V gene TRBV5-6; D is unclear. Trimming pared 5 bases from V and 7 bases from J, leaving 19 bases between. From germline, CDR1 is SGHDT and CDR2 YYEEEE. The CDR3 covers 15 residues. CDR3 residues: CASSTGPPVEQPQHF. In nucleotides, the CDR3 is TGTGCCAGCAGTACCGGACCCCCGGTGGAGCAGCCCCAGCATTTT.